This T cell receptor beta chain was sequenced for a study of blood T cell repertoires in COVID-19. At the level of the study: Researchers got acute and convalescent COVID-19 samples from the United States, Italy and Spain.

CDR1 and CDR2 (germline): MDHEN, SYDVKM. The CDR3 contains 14 residues. The ends were cut back, 7 bases at V and 7 bases at J, with 17 bases in the middle. Per the original methods: The authors estimated nucleated cell counts from reference gene primer amplification. Using immunoSEQ multiplex PCR, the repertoire was profiled, and TCRdb retains in-frame clones only, with some absent. The V and J calls and clone size were taken over from that table, and D and trimming were inferred from the DNA. Altogether 400,000 to 550,000 clones are present, 80% to 90% being singletons, with the ten largest covering 4% to 5.5%.

The clonotype was recovered from a woman between 25 and 40 years old with acute or convalescent COVID-19. The chain carries TRBV28 and TRBJ1-5, with a tentative D call TRBD1 (5 bases). Input material: peripheral blood. In nucleotides, the CDR3 is TGTGCCAGCACCTACGGGGGTTGGGAACAGCCCCAGCATTTT. It specifies CASTYGGWEQPQHF. The entire variable domain, with the rest obtained from reference TRBV28 and TRBJ1-5, is as follows: DVKVTQSSRYLVKRTGEKVFLECVQDMDHENMFWYRQDPGLGLRLIYFSYDVKMKEKGDIPEGYSVSREKKERFSLILESASTNQTSMYLCASTYGGWEQPQHFGDGTRLSIL.